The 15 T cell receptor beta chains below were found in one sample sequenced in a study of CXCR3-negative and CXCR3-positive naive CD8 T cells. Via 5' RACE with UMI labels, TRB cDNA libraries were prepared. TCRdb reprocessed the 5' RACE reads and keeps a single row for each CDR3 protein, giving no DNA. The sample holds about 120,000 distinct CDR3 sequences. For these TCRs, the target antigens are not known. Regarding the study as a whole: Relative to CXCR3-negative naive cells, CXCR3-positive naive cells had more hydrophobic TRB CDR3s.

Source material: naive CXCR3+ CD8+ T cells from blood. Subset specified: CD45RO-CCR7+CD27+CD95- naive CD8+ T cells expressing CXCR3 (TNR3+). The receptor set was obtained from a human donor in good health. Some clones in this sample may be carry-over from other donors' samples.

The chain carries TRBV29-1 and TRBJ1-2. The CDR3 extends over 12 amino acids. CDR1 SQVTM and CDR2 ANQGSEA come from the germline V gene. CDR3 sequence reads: CSVEDKAYGYTF. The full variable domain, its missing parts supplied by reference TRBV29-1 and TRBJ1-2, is SAVISQKPSRDICQRGTSLTIQCQVDSQVTMMFWYRQQPGQSLTLIATANQGSEATYESGFVIDKFPISRPNLTFSTLTVSNMSPEDSSIYLCSVEDKAYGYTFGSGTRLTVV.

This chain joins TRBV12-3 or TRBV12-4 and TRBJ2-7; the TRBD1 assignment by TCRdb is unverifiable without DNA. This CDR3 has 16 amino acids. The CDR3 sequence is CASSPGPRDSSYEQYF.

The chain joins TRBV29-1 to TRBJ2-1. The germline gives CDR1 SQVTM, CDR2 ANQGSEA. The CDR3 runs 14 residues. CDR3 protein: CSVQDWIRYNEQFF.

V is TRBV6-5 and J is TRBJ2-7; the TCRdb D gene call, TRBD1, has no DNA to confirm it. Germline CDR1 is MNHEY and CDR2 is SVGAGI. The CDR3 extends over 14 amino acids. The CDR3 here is CASSNGGGSYEQYF.

CDR3 sequence: CASRAPTSADTQYF. V usage is TRBV6-5 and J usage is TRBJ2-3; TCRdb lists TRBD1, though no DNA is available to test this call. CDR3 length equals 14 residues. Germline CDR1 MNHEY, CDR2 SVGAGI.

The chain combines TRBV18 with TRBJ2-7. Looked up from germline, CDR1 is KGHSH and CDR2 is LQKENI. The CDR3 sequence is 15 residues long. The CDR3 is CASSPLDRGPYEQYF. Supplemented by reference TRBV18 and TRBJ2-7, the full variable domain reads NAGVMQNPRHLVRRRGQEARLRCSPMKGHSHVYWYRQLPEEGLKFMVYLQKENIIDESGMPKERFSAEFPKEGPSILRIQQVVRGDSAAYFCASSPLDRGPYEQYFGPGTRLTVT.

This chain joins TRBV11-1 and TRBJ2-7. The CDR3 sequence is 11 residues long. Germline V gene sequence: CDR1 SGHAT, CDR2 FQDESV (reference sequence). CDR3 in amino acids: CASASIYEQYF.

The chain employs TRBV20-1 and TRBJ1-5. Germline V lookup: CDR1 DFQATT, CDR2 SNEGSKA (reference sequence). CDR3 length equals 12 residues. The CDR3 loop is CSARIANQPQHF.

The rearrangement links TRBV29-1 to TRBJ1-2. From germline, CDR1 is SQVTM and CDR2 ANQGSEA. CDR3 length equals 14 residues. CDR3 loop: CSVGLGPYSGGYTF.

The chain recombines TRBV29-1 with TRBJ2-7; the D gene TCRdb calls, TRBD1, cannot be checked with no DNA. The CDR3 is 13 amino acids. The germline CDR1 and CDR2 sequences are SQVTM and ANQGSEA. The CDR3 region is CSSTTGGGDEQYF.

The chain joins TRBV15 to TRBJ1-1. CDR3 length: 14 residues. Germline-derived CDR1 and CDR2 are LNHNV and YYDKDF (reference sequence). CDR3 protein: CATSGEGGNTEAFF.

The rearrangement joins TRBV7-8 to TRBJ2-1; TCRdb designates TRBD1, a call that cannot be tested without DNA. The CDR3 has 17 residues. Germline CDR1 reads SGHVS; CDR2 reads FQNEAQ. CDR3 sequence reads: CASSLPWGEASYNEQFF.

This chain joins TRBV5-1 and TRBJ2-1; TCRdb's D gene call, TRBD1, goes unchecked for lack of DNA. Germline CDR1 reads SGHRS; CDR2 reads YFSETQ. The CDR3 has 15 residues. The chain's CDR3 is CASSGGAGSYNEQFF.

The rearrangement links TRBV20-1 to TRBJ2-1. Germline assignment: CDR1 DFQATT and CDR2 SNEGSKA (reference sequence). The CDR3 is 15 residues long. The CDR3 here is CSARSSGRPYNEQFF.

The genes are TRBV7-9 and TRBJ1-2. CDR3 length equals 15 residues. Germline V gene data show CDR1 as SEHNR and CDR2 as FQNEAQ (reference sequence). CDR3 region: CASSLGDVVVYGYTF.